Each of the 20 T cell receptor beta chains below was sequenced from the same sample in a study of cytomegalovirus exposure and HLA in healthy donors. Use of 60 Vbeta and 13 Jbeta primers characterized the PCR. The assay was immunoSEQ multiplex PCR, and TCRdb's table has in-frame clones only and misses some. The sample contains 200,000 or so clones, 75% to 90% of which appear only once. The sequenced sample consisted of PBMCs. These receptors all come from a woman aged 40 to 50 in good health and CMV-seronegative.

The chain uses TRBV19 and TRBJ1-2; possibly TRBD1 for D (5 bases). CDR1 is LNHDA and CDR2 is SQIVND in the germline V gene (reference sequence). V lost 5 bases to trimming and J lost 4 bases, with 14 bases between them. This CDR3 contains 14 residues. In nucleotides, the CDR3 is TGTGCCAGTAGTCGGCAGGGCTCATCCTATGGCTACACCTTC. This sequence encodes CASSRQGSSYGYTF. The full variable domain, with the rest looked up from reference TRBV19 and TRBJ1-2, is DGGITQSPKYLFRKEGQNVTLSCEQNLNHDAMYWYRQDPGQGLRLIYYSQIVNDFQKGDIAEGYSVSREKKESFPLTVTSAQKNPTAFYLCASSRQGSSYGYTFGSGTRLTVV.

The chain has TRBV27 and TRBJ2-4; TRBD1 is a possible D gene (6 bases). CDR1 is MNHEY and CDR2 is SMNVEV in the germline V gene (reference sequence). There are 19 residues in the CDR3. The V gene lost 11 bases and the J gene lost 5 bases, with 34 bases spanning the gap. CDR3 coding DNA: TGTGCCGGAGTCGGAACAGACAGGTCGCAGTTAATGCCGGAAAACATTCAGTACTTC. This codes for CAGVGTDRSQLMPENIQYF.

J is TRBJ1-2 and V is TRBV5-6; D remains unclear. CDR1 is SGHDT and CDR2 is YYEEEE in the germline V gene. The CDR3 is 16 residues long. Trimming stripped 0 bases from V and 0 bases from J, with 12 bases between. CDR3 nucleotide sequence: TGTGCCAGCAGCTTGGCCAGACGGCAGGCTAACTATGGCTACACCTTC. Translated: CASSLARRQANYGYTF.

This chain connects TRBV4-1 to TRBJ1-2, with a possible D match to TRBD1 (6 bases). This CDR3 has 17 amino acids. The ends were cut back, 0 bases at V and 1 base at J, with 15 bases in the middle. Germline values: CDR1 MGHRA, CDR2 YSYEKL. CDR3 amino acids: CASSQDHRRTDNYGYTF. DNA for the CDR3: TGCGCCAGCAGCCAAGATCACCGTCGGACAGATAACTATGGCTACACCTTC.

The V gene is TRBV7-8, the J gene TRBJ2-2; unclear D gene. The ends were cut back, 2 bases at V and 9 bases at J, with 7 bases in the middle. The V gene's germline CDR1 is SGHVS and CDR2 FQNEAQ. The CDR3 sequence is 12 residues long. CDR3 amino acids: CASSLFLRELFF. The CDR3 DNA sequence: TGTGCCAGCAGCTTATTCCTCCGGGAGCTGTTTTTT.

This clone was seen a single time. The chain joins TRBV27 to TRBJ2-6; 7 nucleotides align to TRBD1. The ends lost 2 bases at V and 4 bases at J; junction bases unmatched: 5. CDR1 MNHEY and CDR2 SMNVEV come from the germline V gene (reference sequence). This CDR3 has 16 amino acids. Written as DNA, the CDR3 is TGTGCCAGCAGTTTAGCCCCAGGGGGAGGGGCCAACGTCCTGACTTTC. Its translation: CASSLAPGGGANVLTF.

Only one count was recorded for this clone. The chain links TRBV6-4 to TRBJ2-2, with D possibly TRBD2 on 5 matching bases. V lost 8 bases and J 4 bases, leaving 11 bases between the germline ends. Germline values: CDR1 MRHNA, CDR2 SNTAGT. The CDR3 is made up of 13 amino acids. The CDR3 loop is CASRGPGTGELFF. CDR3 sequence (DNA): TGTGCCAGCCGAGGGCCGGGCACCGGGGAGCTGTTTTTT.

The chain has TRBV5-4 and TRBJ2-7, with a weak D call TRBD2 (6 bases). Germline assignment: CDR1 SGHNT and CDR2 YYREEE (reference sequence). V lost 4 bases to trimming and J lost 2 bases, with 19 bases between them. This CDR3 is 16 amino acids long. The CDR3 nucleotides are TGTGCCAGCAGCCCAGGGCCTGCGGAGGGCGCCTACGAGCAGTACTTC. It encodes CASSPGPAEGAYEQYF.

This chain joins TRBV7-9 and TRBJ2-3; 10 nucleotides line up with TRBD2. The germline CDR1 and CDR2 sequences are SEHNR and FQNEAQ (reference sequence). The CDR3 totals 16 residues. Unmatched junction bases numbered 3, after V lost 1 base and J lost 2 bases. CDR3 bases: TGTGCCAGCAGCTTAGTGCTAGCGGGAGACACAGATACGCAGTATTTT. The encoded protein is CASSLVLAGDTDTQYF.

This chain's CDR3 is CASSPQAGLGETQYF. In DNA form, the CDR3 reads TGTGCCAGCAGCCCCCAGGCGGGGCTTGGGGAGACCCAGTACTTC. J is TRBJ2-5 and V is TRBV11-2, with D tentatively TRBD2 (6 bases). This CDR3 has 15 residues. Germline CDR1 reads SGHAT; CDR2 reads FQNNGV. With 5 bases removed from V and 5 bases from J, the gap between germline ends came to 18 bases.

The chain's CDR3 is CASTPGTFYRGNQPQHF. CDR3 sequence (DNA): TGTGCCAGCACCCCCGGGACATTCTACAGGGGCAATCAGCCCCAGCATTTT. The chain combines TRBV28 with TRBJ1-5, with a weak D call TRBD1 (6 bases). CDR1 is MDHEN, CDR2 SYDVKM, per germline. This CDR3 has 17 amino acids. Trimming cost V 7 bases and J 2 bases, with 21 bases left between them.

The chain combines TRBV27 with TRBJ2-2, with 8 bases lining up with TRBD1. The CDR3 sequence is 15 residues long. J was trimmed by 4 bases and V by 6 bases; bases with no gene match: 7. Per germline, CDR1 MNHEY and CDR2 SMNVEV (reference sequence). The CDR3 nucleotides are TGTGCCAGCAGACAAGGACAGGGCCTCACCGGGGAGCTGTTTTTT. It yields the protein CASRQGQGLTGELFF.

The chain links TRBV5-1 to TRBJ1-1, with a weak D call TRBD1 (5 bases). This CDR3 is built from 15 residues. V lost 4 bases and J lost 5, with 18 bases in between. Germline CDR1 reads SGHRS; CDR2 reads YFSETQ. The DNA of the CDR3 is TGCGCCAGCAGCGGGAAATCTGGGGCTAAGACTGAAGCTTTCTTT. It is translated as CASSGKSGAKTEAFF.

CDR3 protein: CASSYRQLANEKLFF. The CDR3 nucleotides read TGTGCCAGCAGTTACAGGCAGCTAGCTAATGAAAAACTGTTTTTT. V and J are TRBV6-5 and TRBJ1-4; D not certain. V gave up 2 bases and J gave up 3 bases, with 10 bases separating them. There are 15 residues in the CDR3. Germline assignment: CDR1 MNHEY and CDR2 SVGAGI.

This chain uses TRBV6-1 with TRBJ2-3, with D possibly being TRBD2 (6 bases). From germline, CDR1 is MNHNS and CDR2 SASEGT. This CDR3 is 14 amino acids long. Trimming removed 0 bases from V and 3 bases from J, with 7 bases in between. The CDR3, as DNA: TGTGCCAGCAGTGAAGCCGGGGGAACAGATACGCAGTATTTT. Residues: CASSEAGGTDTQYF.

The chain combines TRBV30 with TRBJ2-3; the D gene is possibly TRBD1 (6 bases). Germline loops: CDR1 GTSNPN, CDR2 SVGIG (reference sequence). The CDR3 covers 14 residues. Deletions cut 0 bases from V and 5 bases from J, with 12 bases between. The CDR3 DNA follows: TGTGCCTGGAGTGTACTTCTAGGGGGAGATACGCAGTATTTT. It encodes CAWSVLLGGDTQYF.

The V gene is TRBV9, the J gene TRBJ1-3; tentative D call: TRBD1 (6 bases). Germline V gene sequence: CDR1 SGDLS, CDR2 YYNGEE. Trimming took off 0 bases at V and 5 bases at J, with 15 bases between the two ends. The CDR3 extends over 16 amino acids. The CDR3 nucleotides read TGTGCCAGCAGCGTAGGGGTTGAAGGGGGAAGAAACACCATATATTTT. Protein product: CASSVGVEGGRNTIYF.

The rearrangement links TRBV2 to TRBJ2-3; TRBD1 is a possible D gene (6 bases). The V and J ends lost 3 bases and 4 bases respectively, with 14 bases between them. The CDR3 spans 15 residues. Germline CDR1 SNHLY, CDR2 FYNNEI. CDR3 sequence: CASSDQGSASDTQYF. As DNA, the CDR3 is TGTGCCAGCAGTGATCAGGGGTCCGCCTCAGATACGCAGTATTTT.

The chain recombines TRBV6-5 with TRBJ1-2, with D perhaps matching TRBD1 (5 bases). Germline V gene data show CDR1 as MNHEY and CDR2 as SVGAGI. V lost 0 bases to trimming and J lost 8 bases, with 19 bases between them. This CDR3 spans 16 amino acids. The CDR3 DNA reads as TGTGCCAGCAGTTACTCGGGGGGAATTTGGCCGGGGGGCTACACCTTC. Translation gives CASSYSGGIWPGGYTF.

This sequence joins TRBV5-8 and TRBJ2-1; D is possibly TRBD1 (5 bases). Germline V gene lookup returns CDR1 SGHTS and CDR2 YDEGEE. V lost 0 bases and J lost 4, with 11 bases in between. This CDR3 region has 15 residues. The CDR3 region is CASSLGDRPYNEQFF. CDR3 sequence (DNA): TGTGCCAGCAGCTTGGGAGACAGACCATACAATGAGCAGTTCTTC. The whole variable domain, filled in from reference TRBV5-8 and TRBJ2-1, reads EAGVTQSPTHLIKTRGQQATLRCSPISGHTSVYWYQQALGLGLQFLLWYDEGEERNRGNFPPRFSGRQFPNYSSELNVNALELEDSALYLCASSLGDRPYNEQFFGPGTRLTVL.